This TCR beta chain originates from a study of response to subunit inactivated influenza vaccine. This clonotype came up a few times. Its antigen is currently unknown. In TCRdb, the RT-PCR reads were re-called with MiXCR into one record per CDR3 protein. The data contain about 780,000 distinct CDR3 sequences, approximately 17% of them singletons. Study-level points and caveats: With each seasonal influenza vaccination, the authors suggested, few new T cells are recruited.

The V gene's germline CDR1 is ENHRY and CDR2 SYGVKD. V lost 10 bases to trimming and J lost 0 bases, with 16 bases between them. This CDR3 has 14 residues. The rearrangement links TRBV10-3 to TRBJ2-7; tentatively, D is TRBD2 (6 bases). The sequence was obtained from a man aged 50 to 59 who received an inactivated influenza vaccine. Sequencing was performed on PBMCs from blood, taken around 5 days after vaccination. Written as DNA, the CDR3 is TGTGCCACCCGGTGGAGGGAGGCCTCCTACGAGCAGTACTTC. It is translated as CATRWREASYEQYF.